Presented here are 14 T cell receptor beta chains from one specimen sequenced in a study of human T cells and chemical hapten exposure. TCRdb redid the calling of the RACE reads with MiXCR, one entry per CDR3 protein. The profile shows more than 60,000 distinct CDR3 sequences, approximately 10% of them singletons. As to time point: patch test 2, 6 weeks after DPC sensitization. As for treatment: therapeutic diphenylcyclopropenone sensitization with weekly scalp DPC. The starting material was whole blood, obtained in connection with sensitization to the hapten diphenylcyclopropenone (DPC). These receptors were taken from a woman in her fifties or sixties with alopecia areata. Some clones in this sample may be carry-over from other donors' samples.

V is TRBV3-1 and J is TRBJ1-1; 7 bases map to TRBD1. This CDR3 is built from 16 residues. The J segment lost 1 base and the V segment lost 4 bases, leaving 9 bases of the junction unmatched. The V gene's germline CDR1 is LGHDT and CDR2 YNNKEL (reference sequence). CDR3 sequence reads: CASSLAGGTPNTEAFF. The CDR3 coding sequence is TGTGCCAGCAGCCTAGCAGGGGGGACGCCGAACACTGAAGCTTTCTTT. The variable domain in full, with the rest retrieved from reference TRBV3-1 and TRBJ1-1, is DTAVSQTPKYLVTQMGNDKSIKCEQNLGHDTMYWYKQDSKKFLKIMFSYNNKELIINETVPNRFSPKSPDKAHLNLHINSLELGDSAVYFCASSLAGGTPNTEAFFGQGTRLTVV.

In this sample, this clonotype turned up many times. CDR3 bases: TGTGCCAGCAGCTTGTCGCCAGTAGCGGGGAAAAACATTCAGTACTTC. It encodes CASSLSPVAGKNIQYF. The chain is built from TRBV7-8 and TRBJ2-4; the match to TRBD2 covers 8 bases. The CDR3 is made up of 16 amino acids. The V and J ends lost 3 bases and 4 bases, in that order; junction bases with no gene match: 8. Looked up from germline, CDR1 is SGHVS and CDR2 is FQNEAQ.

This clonotype was recorded at least ten times. The chain links TRBV11-1 to TRBJ2-7, with 10 bases that match TRBD2. This CDR3 has 15 residues. Trimming removed 5 bases from V and 4 bases from J; junction bases left unmatched: 8. The germline CDR1 and CDR2 sequences are SGHAT and FQDESV (reference sequence). The CDR3, as DNA: TGTGCCAGCAGCCGAGTCGGGACTAGCGATTACGAGCAGTACTTC. Amino acid sequence: CASSRVGTSDYEQYF. Drawing the rest from reference TRBV11-1 and TRBJ2-7, the complete variable domain is EAEVAQSPRYKITEKSQAVAFWCDPISGHATLYWYRQILGQGPELLVQFQDESVVDDSQLPKDRFSAERLKGVDSTLKIQPAELGDSAMYLCASSRVGTSDYEQYFGPGTRLTVT.

This sequence joins TRBV5-6 and TRBJ2-5; D is ambiguous. Trimming took 4 bases from V and 6 from J, leaving 7 bases between them. The CDR3 is 11 amino acids. Germline V gives CDR1 SGHDT, CDR2 YYEEEE. CDR3 coding DNA: TGTGCCAGCAGCCGCTTTCAGACCCAGTACTTC. It is translated as CASSRFQTQYF.

At least ten counts were recorded for this clonotype. V usage is TRBV29-1 and J usage is TRBJ2-4; unclear D gene. The ends were cut back, 1 base at V and 9 bases at J, with 13 bases in the middle. Germline V lookup: CDR1 SQVTM, CDR2 ANQGSEA. The CDR3 spans 13 residues. The CDR3 reads CSVEVSGEAIQYF. The CDR3 nucleotides read TGCAGCGTTGAAGTAAGTGGGGAAGCCATTCAGTACTTC.

The V gene is TRBV20-1, the J gene TRBJ2-1; D is uncertain. V shed 3 bases and J shed 1 base, with 7 bases lying between them. The CDR3 runs to 13 residues. The germline gives CDR1 DFQATT, CDR2 SNEGSKA (reference sequence). CDR3 amino acids: CSARPESYNEQFF. The CDR3, as DNA: TGCAGTGCTAGGCCAGAATCCTACAATGAGCAGTTCTTC.

This clonotype was recorded once. J is TRBJ2-1 and V is TRBV29-1, with unresolved D. V was pared by 4 bases and J by 9 bases, with 13 bases between. From germline, CDR1 is SQVTM and CDR2 ANQGSEA. This CDR3 has 12 residues. CDR3 in amino acids: CSVVRAYGEQFF. CDR3 nucleotide sequence: TGCAGCGTTGTAAGGGCTTACGGTGAGCAGTTCTTC.

The table lists this clonotype with a few counts. The chain employs TRBV6-6 and TRBJ1-5; 11 nucleotides agree with TRBD1. The V segment lost 2 bases and the J segment 2 bases; nucleotides outside the gene matches: 5. Germline V gene sequence: CDR1 MNHNY, CDR2 SVGAGI (reference sequence). The CDR3 sequence is 17 residues long. CDR3 nucleotide sequence: TGTGCCAGCAGTTACCCCGGGACAGGGGGTGGCAATCAGCCCCAGCATTTT. This translates into CASSYPGTGGGNQPQHF.

In this sample, this clonotype turned up many times. V is TRBV11-2 and J is TRBJ1-2; D gene ambiguous. The CDR3 has 13 residues. V was shortened by 1 base and J by 7 bases, with 10 bases between the two germline ends. CDR1 and CDR2 from the germline V gene are SGHAT and FQNNGV. As DNA, the CDR3 is TGTGCCAGCAGCTTAGGCGGGCGGGCTGGCTACACCTTC. As protein: CASSLGGRAGYTF.

In this sample, this clonotype turned up many times. The chain couples TRBV24-1 to TRBJ2-1; 7 nucleotides agree with TRBD1. Germline assignment: CDR1 KGHDR and CDR2 SFDVKD. V lost 3 bases, J lost 0 bases, and 4 bases stayed unmatched. This CDR3 contains 16 residues. Here the CDR3 DNA reads TGTGCCACCAGTGATGCCCGGGACAGCTCCTACAATGAGCAGTTCTTC. Its translation: CATSDARDSSYNEQFF.

The chain uses TRBV12-3 or TRBV12-4 and TRBJ2-2; 8 bases align to TRBD1. Trimming at V came to 3 bases and at J to 7 bases, leaving 4 bases not matched to a gene. The CDR3 spans 14 residues. The CDR3 bases are TGTGCCAGCAGTTTGACAGGGGCCGGCGGGGAGCTGTTTTTT. This sequence encodes CASSLTGAGGELFF.

This clonotype occurred many times. This chain connects TRBV12-3 or TRBV12-4 to TRBJ2-1; D not certain. This CDR3 contains 15 residues. V lost 5 bases and J 2 bases, leaving 13 bases between the germline ends. Written as DNA, the CDR3 is TGTGCCAGCAGTCCTGACATAGGAGCCTACAATGAGCAGTTCTTC. It codes for CASSPDIGAYNEQFF.

This clonotype was seen ten or more times. J is TRBJ2-2 and V is TRBV12-3 or TRBV12-4; D uncertain. The CDR3 is 14 amino acids. Trimming removed 6 bases from V and 7 bases from J, with 15 bases in between. The CDR3 here is CASSSTNGGGELFF. The CDR3, as DNA: TGTGCCAGCAGCTCTACGAATGGCGGCGGGGAGCTGTTTTTT.

This clonotype was detected ten times or more. This chain joins TRBV5-5 and TRBJ1-2; D unresolved. The V end lost 1 base, the J end lost 6 bases, and 10 bases lay between the germline ends. From germline, CDR1 is SGHKS and CDR2 YYEKEE (reference sequence). This CDR3 is built from 13 residues. For the CDR3, the DNA is TGTGCCAGCAGCTTGTCAGCATCAGATGGCTACACCTTC. Residues: CASSLSASDGYTF. Drawing the rest from reference TRBV5-5 and TRBJ1-2, the complete variable domain is DAGVTQSPTHLIKTRGQQVTLRCSPISGHKSVSWYQQVLGQGPQFIFQYYEKEERGRGNFPDRFSARQFPNYSSELNVNALLLGDSALYLCASSLSASDGYTFGSGTRLTVV.